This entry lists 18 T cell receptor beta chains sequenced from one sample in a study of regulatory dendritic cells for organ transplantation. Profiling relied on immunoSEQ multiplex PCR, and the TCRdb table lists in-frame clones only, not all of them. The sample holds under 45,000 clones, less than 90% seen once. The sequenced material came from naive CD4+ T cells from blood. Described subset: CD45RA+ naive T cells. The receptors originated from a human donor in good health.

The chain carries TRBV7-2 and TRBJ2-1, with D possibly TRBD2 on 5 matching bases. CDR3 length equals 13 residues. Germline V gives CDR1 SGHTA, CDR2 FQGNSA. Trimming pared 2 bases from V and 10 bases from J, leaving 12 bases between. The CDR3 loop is CASSLNGIAEQFF. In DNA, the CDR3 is TGTGCCAGCAGCTTAAATGGGATAGCGGAGCAGTTCTTC. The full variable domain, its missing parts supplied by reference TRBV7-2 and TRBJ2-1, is GAGVSQSPSNKVTEKGKDVELRCDPISGHTALYWYRQSLGQGLEFLIYFQGNSAPDKSGLPSDRFSAERTGGSVSTLTIQRTQQEDSAVYLCASSLNGIAEQFFGPGTRLTVL.

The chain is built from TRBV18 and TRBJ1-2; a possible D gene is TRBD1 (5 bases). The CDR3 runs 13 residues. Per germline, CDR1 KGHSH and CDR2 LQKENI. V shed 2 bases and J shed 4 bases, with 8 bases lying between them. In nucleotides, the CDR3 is TGTGCCAGCTCACCAGGTGGGGCCTATGGCTACACCTTC. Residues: CASSPGGAYGYTF.

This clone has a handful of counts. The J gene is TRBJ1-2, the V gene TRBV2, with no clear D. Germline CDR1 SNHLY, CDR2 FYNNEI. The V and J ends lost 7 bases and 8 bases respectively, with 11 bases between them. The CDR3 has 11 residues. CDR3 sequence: CASMQAGGYTF. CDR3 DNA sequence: TGTGCCAGCATGCAGGCGGGGGGCTACACCTTC.

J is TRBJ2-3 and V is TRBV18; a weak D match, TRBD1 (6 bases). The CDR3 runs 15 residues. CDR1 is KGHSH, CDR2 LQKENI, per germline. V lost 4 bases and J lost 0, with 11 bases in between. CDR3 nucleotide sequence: TGTGCCAGCTCACAGGGCCAGGGGAGCACAGATACGCAGTATTTT. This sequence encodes CASSQGQGSTDTQYF.

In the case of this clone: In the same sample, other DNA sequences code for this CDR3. In nucleotides, the CDR3 is TGTGCCAGCAGTCCGACGCGATCGCAGGGGGCCCATGGCTACACCTTC. Protein sequence: CASSPTRSQGAHGYTF. The V call is TRBV27, the J call TRBJ1-2, with 8 nucleotides matching TRBD1. The germline V gene has CDR1 MNHEY and CDR2 SMNVEV (reference sequence). The junction had 14 bases not matched to a gene; V was cut back by 5 bases and J by 6 bases. The CDR3 totals 16 residues.

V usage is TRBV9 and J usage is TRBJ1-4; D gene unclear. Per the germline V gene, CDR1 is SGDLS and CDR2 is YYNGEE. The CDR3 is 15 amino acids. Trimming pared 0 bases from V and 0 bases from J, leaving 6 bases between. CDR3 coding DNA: TGTGCCAGCAGCGTAGCGTTCACAACTAATGAAAAACTGTTTTTT. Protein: CASSVAFTTNEKLFF.

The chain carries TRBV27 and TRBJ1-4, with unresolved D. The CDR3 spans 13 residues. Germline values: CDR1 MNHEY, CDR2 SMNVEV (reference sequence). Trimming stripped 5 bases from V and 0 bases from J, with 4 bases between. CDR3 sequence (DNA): TGTGCCAGCAGTCCCTCAACTAATGAAAAACTGTTTTTT. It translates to CASSPSTNEKLFF.

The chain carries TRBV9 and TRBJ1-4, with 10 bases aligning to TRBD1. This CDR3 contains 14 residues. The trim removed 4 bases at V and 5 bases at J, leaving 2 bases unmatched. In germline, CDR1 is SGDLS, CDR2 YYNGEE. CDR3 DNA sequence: TGTGCCAGCAGCCCGGGACAGGGGAATGAAAAACTGTTTTTT. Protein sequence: CASSPGQGNEKLFF.

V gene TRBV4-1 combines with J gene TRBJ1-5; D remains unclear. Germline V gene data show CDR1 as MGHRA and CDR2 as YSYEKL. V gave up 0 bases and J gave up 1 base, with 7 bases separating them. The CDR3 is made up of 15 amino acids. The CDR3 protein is CASSQDYRSNQPQHF. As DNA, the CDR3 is TGCGCCAGCAGCCAAGATTATAGGAGCAATCAGCCCCAGCATTTT.

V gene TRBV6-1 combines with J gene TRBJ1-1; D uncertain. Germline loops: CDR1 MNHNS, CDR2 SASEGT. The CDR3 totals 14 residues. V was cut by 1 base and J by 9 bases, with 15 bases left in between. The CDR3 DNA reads TGTGCCAGCAGTGAAGAAGAGTTGAGGGCCAAAGCTTTCTTT. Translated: CASSEEELRAKAFF.

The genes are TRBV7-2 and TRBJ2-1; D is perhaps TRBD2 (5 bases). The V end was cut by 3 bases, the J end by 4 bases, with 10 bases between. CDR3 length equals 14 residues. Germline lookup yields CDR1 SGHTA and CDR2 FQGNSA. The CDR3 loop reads CASSLRGYYNEQFF. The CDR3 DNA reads TGTGCCAGCAGCTTGCGCGGGTATTACAATGAGCAGTTCTTC.

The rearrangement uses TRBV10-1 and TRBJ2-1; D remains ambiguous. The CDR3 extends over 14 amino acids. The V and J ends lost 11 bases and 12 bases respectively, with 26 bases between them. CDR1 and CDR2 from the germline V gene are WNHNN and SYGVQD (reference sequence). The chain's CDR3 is CARPDCAHTRPQFF. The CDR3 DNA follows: TGCGCCCGACCAGACTGTGCACACACGAGGCCGCAGTTCTTC.

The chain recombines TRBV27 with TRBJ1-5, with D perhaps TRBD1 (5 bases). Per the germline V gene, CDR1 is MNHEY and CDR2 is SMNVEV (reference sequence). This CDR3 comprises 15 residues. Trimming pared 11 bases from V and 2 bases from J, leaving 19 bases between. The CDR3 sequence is CASGQGYGGNQPQHF. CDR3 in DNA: TGTGCCTCCGGGCAGGGCTATGGGGGCAATCAGCCCCAGCATTTT.

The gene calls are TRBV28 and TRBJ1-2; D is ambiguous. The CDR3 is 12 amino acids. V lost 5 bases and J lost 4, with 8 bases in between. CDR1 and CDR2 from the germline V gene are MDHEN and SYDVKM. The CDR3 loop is CASSLPTYGYTF. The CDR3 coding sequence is TGTGCCAGCAGTCTCCCTACCTATGGCTACACCTTC.

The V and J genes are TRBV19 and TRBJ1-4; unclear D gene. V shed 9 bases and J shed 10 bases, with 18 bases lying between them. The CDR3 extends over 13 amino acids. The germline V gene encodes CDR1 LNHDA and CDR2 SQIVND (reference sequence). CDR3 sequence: CASEGLLSGKLFF. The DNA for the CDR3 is TGTGCCAGCGAAGGGCTTCTGAGTGGAAAACTGTTTTTT.

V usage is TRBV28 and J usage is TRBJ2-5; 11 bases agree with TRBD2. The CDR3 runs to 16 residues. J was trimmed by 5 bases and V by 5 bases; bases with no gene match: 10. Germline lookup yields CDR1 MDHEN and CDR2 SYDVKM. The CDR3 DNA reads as TGTGCCAGCAGTCGGATTCTAGCGGGAGGCCGGGAGACCCAGTACTTC. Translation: CASSRILAGGRETQYF.

CDR3 sequence (DNA): TGTGCCAGCTCACCTCGCGGTGACATGAACACTGAAGCTTTCTTT. Translation: CASSPRGDMNTEAFF. The chain uses TRBV18 and TRBJ1-1, with no clear D. The V gene's germline CDR1 is KGHSH and CDR2 LQKENI. Between the trimmed V and J ends, which lost 3 bases and 0 bases, there was a span of 11 bases. The CDR3 has 15 residues.

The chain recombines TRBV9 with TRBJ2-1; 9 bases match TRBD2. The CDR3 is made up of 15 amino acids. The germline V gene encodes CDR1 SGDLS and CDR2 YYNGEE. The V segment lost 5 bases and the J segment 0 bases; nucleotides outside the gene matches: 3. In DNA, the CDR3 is TGTGCCAGCAGTGTTAGCGGGAGCTCCTACAATGAGCAGTTCTTC. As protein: CASSVSGSSYNEQFF.